This T cell receptor beta chain was captured in a study of human T cells and chemical hapten exposure. In the study overall: Patch tests put 0.01% DPC on the upper back, read at 6 days. General study findings and limits: PT1 expanded TCR counts correlated positively with patch test score. Expanded TCRs grouped into significantly more large CDR3 similarity clusters than controls produced.

This clonotype was detected ten times or more. Its antigen is as yet unknown. Unique molecular identifiers were linked by the library to individual cDNA molecules. TCRdb reprocessed the RACE reads via MiXCR and lists one record per CDR3 protein. The sample lists 35,000 to 45,000 distinct CDR3 sequences; roughly an eighth were seen once. Time point specified: patch test 3, about 24 weeks after DPC sensitization. Treatment indicated: therapeutic diphenylcyclopropenone sensitization with weekly scalp DPC. The authors extracted total RNA from unfractionated whole blood. CDR1 KGHSH and CDR2 LQKENI come from the germline V gene. Unmatched junction bases numbered 7, after V lost 0 bases and J lost 7 bases. This CDR3 region has 16 residues.

This sequence was found in a woman in her thirties or forties with alopecia areata. Some clones in this sample may be carry-over from other donors' samples. The V call is TRBV18, the J call TRBJ1-5; 9 nucleotides agree with TRBD1. The specimen was whole blood, collected in connection with sensitization to the hapten diphenylcyclopropenone (DPC). CDR3 in amino acids: CASSPPGQGFVQPQHF. As DNA, the CDR3 is TGTGCCAGCTCACCACCGGGACAGGGTTTCGTGCAGCCCCAGCATTTT.